This T cell receptor (beta chain) comes out of a study of T cell responses to AZD1222 COVID-19 vaccine. This CDR3 is built from 15 residues. Looked up from germline, CDR1 is SGHRS and CDR2 is YFSETQ. V was pared by 5 bases and J by 0 bases, with 13 bases between. Libraries were prepared by immunoSEQ multiplex PCR; TCRdb keeps only in-frame clonotypes and omits some of them. The sample shows some 200,000 clones, approximately 90% of them seen only once. The sequence derives from an adult who received the AZD1222 COVID-19 vaccine. Sequencing was performed on peripheral blood, taken 28 days after the second AZD1222 dose. The rearrangement links TRBV5-1 to TRBJ2-3; D possibly corresponds to TRBD2 (5 bases). Here the CDR3 reads CASRINGESTDTQYF. CDR3 DNA: TGCGCCAGCAGAATAAACGGGGAGAGCACAGATACGCAGTATTTT. The whole variable domain, remainder taken from reference TRBV5-1 and TRBJ2-3, is KAGVTQTPRYLIKTRGQQVTLSCSPISGHRSVSWYQQTPGQGLQFLFEYFSETQRNKGNFPGRFSGRQFSNSRSEMNVSTLELGDSALYLCASRINGESTDTQYFGPGTRLTVL.